The 29 T cell receptor beta chains listed next were all sequenced from one sample in a study of cytomegalovirus exposure and HLA in healthy donors. A multiplex PCR was run with 60 Vbeta primers and 13 Jbeta primers. Libraries were prepared by immunoSEQ multiplex PCR; TCRdb keeps only in-frame clonotypes and omits some of them. The sample has about 82,000 clones; around 82% are singletons. Source material: PBMCs. These receptors originate from a man aged 50-60 years in good health and CMV-seronegative.

This clone has only one observation. At one end the junction does not follow the germline gene, possibly because of a read error. The rearrangement joins TRBV7-9 to TRBJ2-5; TRBD2 agrees at 9 bases. CDR1 and CDR2 from the germline V gene are SEHNR and FQNEAQ (reference sequence). The CDR3 consists of 18 residues. The CDR3 loop reads CSSSLAQAGGGFQETQYF. The CDR3 nucleotides are TGTTCCAGCAGCTTAGCGCAAGCGGGGGGCGGTTTTCAAGAGACCCAGTACTTC.

This chain uses TRBV6-1 with TRBJ1-2; 12 bases fit TRBD1. This CDR3 has 17 residues. Trimming at V came to 3 bases and at J to 0 bases, leaving 5 bases not matched to a gene. Germline V lookup: CDR1 MNHNS, CDR2 SASEGT. The CDR3 loop reads CASSDVGQGAANYGYTF. CDR3 nucleotide sequence: TGTGCCAGCAGTGATGTGGGACAGGGGGCCGCTAACTATGGCTACACCTTC.

The rearrangement uses TRBV10-3 and TRBJ1-3, with D tentatively TRBD1 (6 bases). V gave up 6 bases and J gave up 0 bases, with 9 bases separating them. Germline V CDR1 and CDR2: ENHRY, SYGVKD. The CDR3 loop spans 14 amino acids. CDR3 residues: CAIRGTNSGNTIYF. The CDR3 DNA sequence: TGTGCCATCAGGGGGACAAACTCTGGAAACACCATATATTTT.

The chain carries TRBV9 and TRBJ2-2, with a possible D match to TRBD2 (5 bases). V shed 0 bases and J shed 7 bases, with 10 bases lying between them. In germline, CDR1 is SGDLS, CDR2 YYNGEE. The CDR3 runs 14 residues. Here the CDR3 reads CASSVVPGSGELFF. As DNA, the CDR3 is TGTGCCAGCAGCGTAGTACCGGGAAGCGGGGAGCTGTTTTTT.

This sequence joins TRBV5-1 and TRBJ1-5; D is uncertain. Looked up from germline, CDR1 is SGHRS and CDR2 is YFSETQ. The V gene lost 1 base and the J gene lost 4 bases, with 6 bases spanning the gap. The CDR3 consists of 13 residues. CDR3 residues: CASSLTVNQPQHF. The CDR3 bases are TGCGCCAGCAGCTTGACAGTTAATCAGCCCCAGCATTTT.

This clone was observed a single time. The rearrangement joins TRBV5-1 to TRBJ1-1; D perhaps matches TRBD1 (6 bases). Per germline, CDR1 SGHRS and CDR2 YFSETQ. The V end lost 3 bases, the J end lost 3 bases, and 27 bases lay between the germline ends. The CDR3 has 19 residues. The CDR3 coding sequence is TGCGCCAGCAGCTCCCCGAAGATCGGGGGGGCCGGAGGGTACACTGAAGCTTTCTTT. It specifies CASSSPKIGGAGGYTEAFF.

This chain joins TRBV6-1 and TRBJ2-1; 13 bases fit TRBD2. V was pared by 7 bases and J by 12 bases, with 12 bases of the junction left unmatched. The CDR3 is 15 amino acids. Germline CDR1 reads MNHNS; CDR2 reads SASEGT. The CDR3 region is CASTAEGLAGTAQFF. Here the CDR3 DNA reads TGTGCCAGCACCGCGGAGGGACTAGCGGGGACTGCGCAGTTCTTC.

This clone was seen a few times. The chain combines TRBV5-4 with TRBJ1-1; possibly TRBD1 for D (5 bases). Trimming stripped 4 bases from V and 7 bases from J, with 14 bases between. Germline CDR1 is SGHNT and CDR2 is YYREEE (reference sequence). The length of the CDR3 is 13 residues. The DNA of the CDR3 is TGTGCCAGCAGCGCTAACAGCGGGGGTGAAGCTTTCTTT. Its translation: CASSANSGGEAFF.

The chain carries TRBV4-1 and TRBJ2-3; 16 bases are shared with TRBD2. The CDR3 loop spans 18 amino acids. The ends lost 4 bases at V and 3 bases at J; junction bases unmatched: 7. The V gene's germline CDR1 is MGHRA and CDR2 YSYEKL. CDR3 sequence reads: CASSRLGLAGGPTDTQYF. Here the CDR3 DNA reads TGCGCCAGCAGCCGCTTGGGACTAGCGGGGGGGCCGACAGATACGCAGTATTTT.

This clone was counted only a few times. This sequence joins TRBV7-6 and TRBJ1-6; D call uncertain. CDR3 length equals 14 residues. V was clipped by 1 base and J by 7 bases, with 8 bases between them. Looked up from germline, CDR1 is SGHVS and CDR2 is FNYEAQ. As DNA, the CDR3 is TGTGCCAGCAGCTTAGGAGGGCCCAATTCACCCCTCCACTTT. This codes for CASSLGGPNSPLHF.

The chain is built from TRBV7-9 and TRBJ1-2; 8 bases fit TRBD1. CDR3 length: 17 residues. J was trimmed by 2 bases and V by 2 bases; bases with no gene match: 10. Germline loops: CDR1 SEHNR, CDR2 FQNEAQ (reference sequence). The CDR3 loop reads CASSLNTGGGRNYGYTF. CDR3 DNA: TGTGCCAGCAGCTTAAATACAGGGGGTGGAAGGAACTATGGCTACACCTTC.

The CDR3 DNA follows: TGTGCCAGCAGCTGGGGGGATCAGCCCCAGCATTTT. Its protein is CASSWGDQPQHF. The J gene is TRBJ1-5, the V gene TRBV11-2; the D gene is possibly TRBD1 (5 bases). The CDR3 sequence is 12 residues long. The V gene's germline CDR1 is SGHAT and CDR2 FQNNGV. Trimming pared 4 bases from V and 5 bases from J, leaving 6 bases between.

The chain links TRBV18 to TRBJ1-1; no firm D call. Trimming cost V 4 bases and J 2 bases, with 11 bases left between them. Germline CDR1 KGHSH, CDR2 LQKENI. CDR3 length: 14 amino acids. This CDR3 is CASSQRGLNTEAFF. CDR3 sequence (DNA): TGTGCCAGCTCACAAAGAGGACTTAACACTGAAGCTTTCTTT.

The V call is TRBV11-1, the J call TRBJ1-6; D is ambiguous. CDR1 and CDR2 from the germline V gene are SGHAT and FQDESV (reference sequence). The CDR3 totals 13 residues. Trimming left V 5 bases short and J 5 bases short, with 7 bases between. CDR3 in amino acids: CASSATDNSPLHF. The CDR3 nucleotides are TGTGCCAGCAGCGCTACAGATAATTCACCCCTCCACTTT.

This clone has a handful of counts. This chain joins TRBV7-2 and TRBJ1-2; 8 nucleotides align to TRBD1. Germline V gene data show CDR1 as SGHTA and CDR2 as FQGNSA. CDR3 length: 15 amino acids. The V gene end was trimmed by 5 bases and the J gene end by 7 bases; junction bases not matched to a gene: 12. The CDR3: CASSPEAGGASGYTF. The CDR3 DNA reads TGTGCCAGCAGCCCCGAGGCAGGGGGCGCGAGTGGCTACACCTTC.

The chain carries TRBV7-9 and TRBJ1-6; 9 bases align to TRBD1. Germline V gene sequence: CDR1 SEHNR, CDR2 FQNEAQ (reference sequence). The CDR3 length is 16 residues. V shed 5 bases and J 9 bases; nucleotides not matched to a gene: 11. In DNA form, the CDR3 reads TGTGCCAGCAGCACCCAAAGTGGGACAGGGAGTTCACCCCTCCACTTT. Protein product: CASSTQSGTGSSPLHF.

Turning to this clone: Other DNA sequences in the same sample also yield this CDR3. CDR3 in amino acids: CASSIAGSNQPQHF. The CDR3 region has the DNA TGTGCCAGTAGTATTGCGGGTAGCAATCAGCCCCAGCATTTT. The chain recombines TRBV19 with TRBJ1-5; no clear D. With 3 bases removed from V and 0 bases from J, the gap between germline ends came to 6 bases. This CDR3 region has 14 residues. Per the germline V gene, CDR1 is LNHDA and CDR2 is SQIVND (reference sequence).

The rearrangement joins TRBV7-9 to TRBJ2-7, with D possibly being TRBD1 (5 bases). V gave up 3 bases and J gave up 2 bases, with 8 bases separating them. The germline V gene has CDR1 SEHNR and CDR2 FQNEAQ (reference sequence). The CDR3 consists of 13 residues. DNA for the CDR3: TGTGCCAGCAGCTTCACAGGTACCTACGAGCAGTACTTC. It translates to CASSFTGTYEQYF.

The V gene is TRBV4-1, the J gene TRBJ2-5; TRBD2 matches at 8 bases. The CDR3 extends over 15 amino acids. Germline CDR1 is MGHRA and CDR2 is YSYEKL. The J segment lost 5 bases and the V segment lost 5 bases, leaving 10 bases of the junction unmatched. As DNA, the CDR3 is TGCGCCAGCAGCGCCCGGCGGGGGGTGGGGGAGACCCAGTACTTC. It specifies CASSARRGVGETQYF.

This clone has only a few counts. Additional DNA sequences in this sample encode the identical CDR3. V is TRBV5-1 and J is TRBJ1-1; 7 bases are a match to TRBD1. V lost 0 bases to trimming and J lost 2 bases; unmatched junction nucleotides: 4. The CDR3 has 15 residues. Germline CDR1 is SGHRS and CDR2 is YFSETQ. This CDR3 reads CASSLARGRNTEAFF. CDR3 bases: TGCGCCAGCAGCTTGGCCAGGGGGAGAAACACTGAAGCTTTCTTT.

The genes are TRBV7-9 and TRBJ2-1; 10 bases map to TRBD2. CDR1 and CDR2 from the germline V gene are SEHNR and FQNEAQ (reference sequence). The CDR3 loop spans 17 amino acids. The trim removed 4 bases at V and 5 bases at J, leaving 11 bases unmatched. CDR3 sequence reads: CASSSRWSLAGDNEQFF. DNA of the CDR3: TGTGCCAGCAGCTCCCGCTGGAGTCTAGCGGGGGACAATGAGCAGTTCTTC.

The chain is built from TRBV9 and TRBJ2-1; maybe TRBD1 (8 bases). Between the trimmed V and J ends, which lost 1 base and 3 bases, there was a span of 14 bases. From germline, CDR1 is SGDLS and CDR2 YYNGEE. This CDR3 comprises 16 residues. The CDR3 DNA follows: TGTGCCAGCAGCGTATCAGGGGGCGGGGGCTACAATGAGCAGTTCTTC. As protein: CASSVSGGGGYNEQFF. The whole variable domain, remainder taken from reference TRBV9 and TRBJ2-1, is DSGVTQTPKHLITATGQRVTLRCSPRSGDLSVYWYQQSLDQGLQFLIQYYNGEERAKGNILERFSAQQFPDLHSELNLSSLELGDSALYFCASSVSGGGGYNEQFFGPGTRLTVL.

Note on this clone: The sample has other DNA sequences that encode this CDR3 too. The chain combines TRBV18 with TRBJ1-1; D is ambiguous. The CDR3 sequence is 14 residues long. The germline V gene encodes CDR1 KGHSH and CDR2 LQKENI. Trimming removed 4 bases from V and 2 bases from J, with 11 bases in between. The CDR3 reads CASSLVGRNTEAFF. In nucleotides, the CDR3 is TGTGCCAGCTCACTGGTGGGCAGAAACACTGAAGCTTTCTTT.

The rearrangement links TRBV7-2 to TRBJ2-2; 10 bases map to TRBD2. The CDR3 consists of 16 residues. V gave up 4 bases and J gave up 2 bases; unmatched junction bases: 4. Germline loops: CDR1 SGHTA, CDR2 FQGNSA. CDR3 DNA sequence: TGTGCCAGCAGCTCTAGCGGGGGCCTCAACACCGGGGAGCTGTTTTTT. Residues: CASSSSGGLNTGELFF.

CDR3 sequence reads: CAWSVPLSGGLYEQYF. The CDR3 coding sequence is TGTGCCTGGAGTGTACCACTAAGCGGGGGGCTCTACGAGCAGTACTTC. V usage is TRBV30 and J usage is TRBJ2-7; TRBD2 matches 9 bases. Germline assignment: CDR1 GTSNPN and CDR2 SVGIG (reference sequence). CDR3 size: 16 residues. Unmatched junction bases numbered 9, after V lost 0 bases and J lost 3 bases.

V is TRBV7-2 and J is TRBJ2-5; 12 bases map to TRBD2. The CDR3 is 17 residues long. Germline lookup yields CDR1 SGHTA and CDR2 FQGNSA. V lost 5 bases and J lost 2; bases outside the gene matches: 9. The CDR3 sequence: CASSLTSGGPPQETQYF. The CDR3 DNA reads TGTGCCAGCAGCCTTACTAGCGGGGGGCCCCCGCAAGAGACCCAGTACTTC. The entire variable domain, with the rest obtained from reference TRBV7-2 and TRBJ2-5, is as follows: GAGVSQSPSNKVTEKGKDVELRCDPISGHTALYWYRQSLGQGLEFLIYFQGNSAPDKSGLPSDRFSAERTGGSVSTLTIQRTQQEDSAVYLCASSLTSGGPPQETQYFGPGTRLLVL.

This chain links TRBV27 with TRBJ2-5, with a weak D call TRBD2 (6 bases). The J call could be wrong; TRBJ2-7 is a better fit for the DNA end. Germline CDR1 reads MNHEY; CDR2 reads SMNVEV (reference sequence). This CDR3 spans 14 amino acids. The CDR3 protein is CASSNRDFPYEQYF. For the CDR3, the DNA is TGTGCCAGCAGTAACCGGGACTTCCCCTACGAGCAGTACTTC.

The chain employs TRBV6-5 and TRBJ2-1; 9 bases match TRBD1. V lost 0 bases to trimming and J lost 9 bases; unmatched junction nucleotides: 6. This CDR3 comprises 15 residues. Germline V gives CDR1 MNHEY, CDR2 SVGAGI. The CDR3 protein is CASSYSRTGESEQFF. The DNA for the CDR3 is TGTGCCAGCAGTTACTCTCGGACAGGGGAAAGTGAGCAGTTCTTC.

J is TRBJ1-6 and V is TRBV10-3, with 9 bases matching TRBD1. This CDR3 contains 14 residues. Germline CDR1 is ENHRY and CDR2 is SYGVKD. V dropped 4 bases and J dropped 5; count of bases not matched to a gene: 0. CDR3 protein: CAISGDRDNSPLHF. CDR3 nucleotides: TGTGCCATCAGTGGGGACAGGGATAATTCACCCCTCCACTTT.